A selection of T cell receptor beta chains follows, all from one sample in a study of T cells expressing NK-cell markers. TCRdb re-called the 5' RACE reads; one entry per CDR3 protein, DNA not given. In all, the sample yields 150,000 to 200,000 distinct CDR3 sequences. The sequenced material came from blood T cells: a sorted CD56 or NKG2C T cell subset, CD4+ or CD8+ T cells, or bulk PBMC T cells (not recorded which). Source of these receptors: a man aged 18-70 years in good health. The CDR3 runs from the conserved cysteine through the conserved F or W.

TRBJ1-2,TRBV7-8,CASSALGRNGYTF
TRBJ2-3,TRBV28,CASSHSGLAGTDTQYF
TRBJ2-7,TRBV20-1,CSARDLRTSYEQYF
TRBJ2-5,TRBV13,CASSPGQGVVETQYF
TRBJ2-3,TRBV15,CATSRDGAGGSDTQYF
TRBJ2-3,TRBV13,CASSSLTSGGITDTQYF
TRBJ2-1,TRBV2,CASRSTSGGTYNEQFF
TRBJ2-1,TRBV20-1,CSARTPKAGTDYNEQFF
TRBJ2-7,TRBV25-1,CASSETRAYHEQYF
TRBJ2-1,TRBV5-8,CASSPEGQGADEQFF
TRBJ2-2,TRBV11-2,CASSSVGTGELFF
TRBJ2-7,TRBV27,CASSQGVRGGYEQYF
TRBJ2-7,TRBV7-9,CASSFGTSGSSYEQYF
TRBJ1-1,TRBV6-5,CASSPQGTEAFF
TRBJ2-1,TRBV4-2,CASSQDSAADRQFF
TRBJ2-1,TRBV7-8,CASSPSRDRGRGEQFF
TRBJ2-1,TRBV11-3,CASSGGKGEQFF
TRBJ1-2,TRBV6-1,CASSPGGRYGYTF
TRBJ2-5,TRBV6-1,CASSPASGGKETQYF
TRBJ1-1,TRBV5-6,CASSPLGKYHGTEAFF
TRBJ2-7,TRBV7-9,CASSLVGTEGYEQYF
TRBJ2-3,TRBV25-1,CASGDDSRNLDTQYF
TRBJ2-7,TRBV7-9,CASSARTGGDRHEQYF
TRBJ2-3,TRBV6-5,CASSYSGGLATDTQYF
TRBJ1-5,TRBV28,CASSRTGGYQPQHF
TRBJ1-1,TRBV12-3/TRBV12-4,CASSLAEGWTEAFF